This T cell receptor beta chain was sequenced during a study of immune evolution from preneoplasia to lung adenocarcinoma. TCRdb's table, derived via immunoSEQ multiplex PCR, lists solely in-frame clones and lacks some. Of a few thousand clones listed, about 76% are singletons. V shed 4 bases and J 0 bases; nucleotides not matched to a gene: 6. There are 16 residues in the CDR3. Germline V CDR1 and CDR2: SGDLS, YYNGEE. A word on this clone: The antigen is not known.

Study findings and constraints: Top clone frequencies peaked in normal lung, apparently declining through invasive adenocarcinoma.

V and J are TRBV9 and TRBJ1-1; 10 positions match TRBD1. What was sequenced was FFPE adjacent normal lung tissue. This clonotype originated in a person aged 60 to 85 with lung adenocarcinoma. The CDR3 sequence: CASSSPGTGVNTEAFF. The DNA of the CDR3 is TGTGCCAGCAGCTCCCCGGGGACAGGGGTGAACACTGAAGCTTTCTTT.